What follows is one T cell receptor beta chain and its context. What it binds is unknown. Other DNA sequences within the sample encode an identical CDR3. The study reverse transcribed the entire isolated RNA, so it sequenced expressed TCRB transcripts. Repertoires were generated with immunoSEQ multiplex PCR, while TCRdb's copy carries only in-frame clones and drops some. The sample has approximately 730,000 clones, under 15% seen once. The sample is drawn from a study of beta chain features in type 1 diabetes. Study overall: Age, gender and cell yields were similar between patients and healthy donors. Notes on the study in general: When Type 1 diabetes patients were examined, their TCRB CDR3s proved moderately but significantly shorter in all four CD4+ subsets.

The CDR3 runs to 12 residues. Trimming shortened V by 0 bases and J by 5 bases, and 2 bases separated the two germline ends. Germline V gene sequence: CDR1 GTSNPN, CDR2 SVGIG (reference sequence). This sequence joins TRBV30 and TRBJ1-6; D gene unclear. Sequenced material: naive CD4+ T cells from blood. The clonotype originates from a man aged 18 to 29 with type 1 diabetes. The CDR3 DNA follows: TGTGCCTGGAGTGTTAATAATTCACCCCTCCACTTT. It translates to CAWSVNNSPLHF.